This entry concerns a single T cell receptor beta chain. This clone was detected many times. Its antigen remains unidentified. The record has no base qualities; no much larger clone is one base away. All of the isolated RNA was reverse transcribed with the High Capacity cDNA Reverse Transcription Kit, so expressed TCRB transcripts were sequenced. Deep immunoSEQ sequencing was performed on naive, central memory and regulatory T cell samples, with an average of approximately 3.9 million total reads per sample. After sorted cells were lysed in RLT buffer, RNA was extracted with DNase-treated RNeasy Micro or Mini kits, with the choice depending on cell number. Each cell subset was processed on its own to prevent cross-contamination, while patient and healthy donor samples were processed together. Using the immunoSEQ multiplex PCR, TCRB sequences were amplified from cDNA into 87-bp fragments spanning the CDR3 region. The amplicons were sequenced using the Illumina HiSeq platform. In the paper's pipeline: PCR bias was computationally corrected using synthetic template baselines, reads within Hamming distance 2 were collapsed, and singletons that could not be merged were discarded. Reads were aligned against IMGT to assign V, D and J genes, CDR3 length and insertions or deletions at six rearrangement sites. Within each subset, clonotype counts were normalized to the number of sorted cells before true diversity and Gini coefficients were calculated with the tcR R package. The overlap coefficient, calculated on TCRB nucleotide sequences, was used to measure repertoire sharing. Out-of-frame TCRB sequences from naive cells were analyzed to stand in for the pre-selection repertoire. TCRdb stores this immuneACCESS table with in-frame sequences only. Part of the clones is absent; in the studies checked, under half of the shortfall reflects unresolved V genes, and no reason is known for the rest. The DNA was the basis for D and trimming; V, J and clone size are from that table. The sample includes roughly 370,000 clones, with 11% to 15% observed a single time. The ten top clones hold 0.035% to 0.045% of the sample.

The source of the sample is a study of beta chain features in type 1 diabetes (dated by TCRdb to between 2017 and 2018). Background for the entire study: Mean age, gender distribution, total cell number and subset yield did not differ between patients and healthy donors. In the study, TCRB repertoires of sorted circulating CD4+ T cell subsets from recently diagnosed type 1 diabetes patients were compared with those of matched healthy donors. Naive and central memory subsets were obtained from all 28 donors, but regulatory and stem cell-like memory subsets were isolated from only 8 patients and roughly 8 healthy donors. A total of around 110,000,000 sorted cells were examined across all samples, and RNA yield correlated strongly with the number of cells per subset.

Each donor gave one peripheral blood draw, averaging roughly 100 mL, which was collected into heparinised tubes. A BD FACSAria II was used to sort naive, central memory, regulatory and stem cell-like memory CD4+ T cells with a panel that included CD45RO, CCR7, CD25, CD127, CD95 and CD27. All sorted populations exceeded 95% purity. PBMCs were separated immediately by Lymphoprep density gradient centrifugation and were stained directly, without being cultured. So that batch effects would be minimized, each experiment stained and sorted samples in pairs, pairing one healthy donor with one patient. The CDR3 covers 14 residues, taking in both the cysteine and the phenylalanine. Only the CDR3 portion is preserved as DNA: 42 bases, with reading frame beginning at the first base. CDR1 PRHDT and CDR2 FYEKMQ were looked up in the germline V gene (reference sequence). A distance of 16 bases separates the germline ends of V and J, which lose 4 bases and 9 bases respectively.

General conclusions and limits of the study: At VDJ recombination sites, type 1 diabetes patients had fewer insertions and more deleted nucleotides, which implies abnormalities in thymic rearrangement. Because small numbers of individuals were included in the HLA sub-analyses, any influence of HLA type on TCRB rearrangement was left unresolved. Shorter templates might be favored by PCR, yet because patient and control samples were amplified and corrected together, any such skew would affect both groups equally. Because cDNA was sequenced instead of genomic DNA, activated cells with high expression could be over-represented, although the groups did not differ in activation or CD3 levels. Type 1 diabetes patients showed a moderate but significant shortening of TCRB CDR3 length in all four CD4+ subsets. Naive, central memory and regulatory TCRB repertoires appeared to be more similar among patients than among healthy donors.

The specimen was naive CD4+ T cells from blood. The cell subset or site label of this sample denotes: true naive CD4+ T cells. The TCR originated in a man between 25 and 39 years old in good health. The chain is made from TRBV13 and TRBJ2-1; too little of a D gene remains to name it. Here is the DNA: TGTGCCAGCAGCTCCAAAGTTATTTTTGGTGAGCAGTTCTTC. Translation gives CASSSKVIFGEQFF. Reference TRBV13 and TRBJ2-1 genes cover what lies past the CDR3, so the full variable domain is AAGVIQSPRHLIKEKRETATLKCYPIPRHDTVYWYQQGPGQDPQFLISFYEKMQSDKGSIPDRFSAQQFSDYHSELNMSSLELGDSALYFCASSSKVIFGEQFFGPGTRLTVL.